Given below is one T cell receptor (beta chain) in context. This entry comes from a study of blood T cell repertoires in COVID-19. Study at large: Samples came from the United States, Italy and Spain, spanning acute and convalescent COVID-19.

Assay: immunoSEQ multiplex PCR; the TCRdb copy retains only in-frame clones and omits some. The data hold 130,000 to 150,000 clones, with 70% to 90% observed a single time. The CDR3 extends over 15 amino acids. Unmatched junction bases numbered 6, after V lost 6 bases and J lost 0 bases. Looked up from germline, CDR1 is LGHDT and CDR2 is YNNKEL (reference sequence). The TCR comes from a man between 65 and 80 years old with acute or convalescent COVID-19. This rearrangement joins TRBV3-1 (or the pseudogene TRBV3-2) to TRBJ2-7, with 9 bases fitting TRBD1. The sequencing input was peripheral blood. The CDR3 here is CASRRTGGFSYEQYF. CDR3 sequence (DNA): TGTGCCAGCAGGCGTACAGGGGGCTTCTCCTACGAGCAGTACTTC.